This is a list of T cell receptor beta chains from one sample in a study of T cell responses to AZD1222 COVID-19 vaccine. Assay: immunoSEQ multiplex PCR; the TCRdb copy retains only in-frame clones and omits some. Of some 140,000 clones listed, about 90% are singletons. This sample comprised peripheral blood, obtained on day 0 of MenACWY control vaccination. These receptors were obtained from an adult in good health. Both conserved end residues are part of each CDR3. A D gene is named only where the DNA matches it firmly. For some rows the clone size is stated as once, few or many, or as a class when expanded; others skip it.

cdr3_nt cdr3_aa d_call v_call clone_size j_call
TGCGCCAGCAGCTTGGAGGCGGGAGGCAGTGGTGATACGCAGTATTTT CASSLEAGGSGDTQYF TRBD2 TRBV5-1 NA TRBJ2-3
TGTGCCAGTAGTATTCGGACACTTACCGGGGAGCTGTTTTTT CASSIRTLTGELFF NA TRBV19 NA TRBJ2-2
TGCAGCGTCCAGAGCCCCGTTAATGAAAAACTGTTTTTT CSVQSPVNEKLFF NA TRBV29-1 NA TRBJ1-4
TGTGCCAGTAGTACGACAGATGGGGCCAACGTCCTGACTTTC CASSTTDGANVLTF NA TRBV19 NA TRBJ2-6
TGTGCCAGCTCGCAGGGTGGCGTGATGAACACTGAAGCTTTCTTT CASSQGGVMNTEAFF NA TRBV18 NA TRBJ1-1
TGCGCCAGCAGCCAAGCCCGCGATTCACCCCTCCACTTT CASSQARDSPLHF NA TRBV4-3 NA TRBJ1-6
TGTGCCAGCAGTTTCCGACTAGCTCCCGGGGAGCTGTTTTTT CASSFRLAPGELFF TRBD2 TRBV5-5 NA TRBJ2-2
TGCGCCAGCAGCCAAGATCTATGGAGAAACTATGGCTACACCTTC CASSQDLWRNYGYTF NA TRBV4-3 NA TRBJ1-2
TGCAGCGTTGAGGGAGGATTAAGCACAGATACGCAGTATTTT CSVEGGLSTDTQYF NA TRBV29-1 NA TRBJ2-3
TGTGCCAGCAGTTATGCGGGTCTTGGGACCGGGGAGCTGTTTTTT CASSYAGLGTGELFF NA TRBV6-6 NA TRBJ2-2
TGTGCCAGCAGTTTAGTAGGGAATCAGCCCCAGCATTTT CASSLVGNQPQHF NA TRBV12-3/TRBV12-4 NA TRBJ1-5
TGTGCCAGCGGTGACAGGGCCAATCAGCCCCAGCATTTT CASGDRANQPQHF TRBD1 TRBV28 NA TRBJ1-5
TGTGCCAGCAGTTATTCCCTAACAACCGTCAATGAGCAGTTCTTC CASSYSLTTVNEQFF NA TRBV6-2/TRBV6-3 NA TRBJ2-1
TGTGCCATCAGTGGCCCAGACACCGGGGAGCTGTTTTTT CAISGPDTGELFF NA TRBV10-3 NA TRBJ2-2
TGTGCCAGCTCGCGGACAGGGGGCGAGTATGGCTACACCTTC CASSRTGGEYGYTF TRBD1 TRBV18 NA TRBJ1-2
TGTGCCAGCAGCTTAGGAACAGGGACCACTGAAGCTTTCTTT CASSLGTGTTEAFF NA TRBV7-9 NA TRBJ1-1
TGTGCCAGTAGTATAGAGAGGGCTGGAACCAAAAACATTCAGTACTTC CASSIERAGTKNIQYF NA TRBV19 NA TRBJ2-4
TGTGCCAGCAGCCCGCCCGGCGGGGGCGCTTCCCGAAACACCATATATTTT CASSPPGGGASRNTIYF NA TRBV7-9 once TRBJ1-3
TGTGCCAGCTCACCAGCCCCTCCGCTAGCGGGAGGGGACGAGCAGTACTTC CASSPAPPLAGGDEQYF TRBD2 TRBV18 once TRBJ2-7
TGTCCTGAATGGGGGCCCGGGACAGGGAGGAACGAGCAGTACTTC CPEWGPGTGRNEQYF TRBD1 TRBV6-5 once TRBJ2-7
TGCGCCAGCAGCCGAGGGGCCATGAACACTGAAGCTTTCTTT CASSRGAMNTEAFF NA TRBV4-3 NA TRBJ1-1
TGTGCCAGCAGCTTAGAACAGGGTTATTCACCCCTCCACTTT CASSLEQGYSPLHF NA TRBV11-2 NA TRBJ1-6
TGTGCCAGCAGTGAATTGGTGGGAGGGAACACCGGGGAGCTGTTTTTT CASSELVGGNTGELFF NA TRBV25-1 NA TRBJ2-2
TGTGCCAGCAGCCACCGACAGCAATCTGAGCAGTACTTC CASSHRQQSEQYF NA TRBV3-1/TRBV3-2 NA TRBJ2-7
TGTGCCAGCAGCCATCCTGAGACTGTACCGCAGTATTTT CASSHPETVPQYF NA TRBV14 NA TRBJ2-3
TGTGCCAGCAGTTTGGGGACCCATTACGAGCAGTACTTC CASSLGTHYEQYF NA TRBV27 once TRBJ2-7
TGTGCCAGCAGCCAAGAAATAGCGGGGGCCCCGGGTTTGGATACGCAGTATTTT CASSQEIAGAPGLDTQYF TRBD2 TRBV4-2 NA TRBJ2-3
TGTGCCAGTATGGTCAGGGACCACAATCAGCCCCAGCATTTT CASMVRDHNQPQHF NA TRBV19 NA TRBJ1-5
TGTGCCAGCAGCCGAACCCTGACAGGCCAAGAGACCCAGTACTTC CASSRTLTGQETQYF NA TRBV7-9 once TRBJ2-5
TGTGCCTGGAGTCCGGGAATCTCCTACGAGCAGTACTTC CAWSPGISYEQYF NA TRBV30 NA TRBJ2-7
TGTGCCAGCACCCCGCGGTCCGCGGCACTCTACTACAATGAGCAGTTCTTC CASTPRSAALYYNEQFF NA TRBV7-8 few TRBJ2-1
TGTGCCAGTAGTAGGACTAGCGGGAGGGTTCTACAAGAGACCCAGTACTTC CASSRTSGRVLQETQYF TRBD2 TRBV19 NA TRBJ2-5
TGTGCCAGCAGCATGACCGGGACAGGGAATGAAAAACTGTTTTTT CASSMTGTGNEKLFF TRBD1 TRBV11-1 NA TRBJ1-4
TGCGCCAGCAGCCCAGACGGGAACCACGACGGGGAGCTGTTTTTT CASSPDGNHDGELFF NA TRBV5-1 NA TRBJ2-2
TGTGCCTGGACCTCGGGACTAGGGTCACCCCTCCACTTT CAWTSGLGSPLHF NA TRBV30 NA TRBJ1-6
TGTGCTAGTGGTTCCGACAGCGGTGAAGCTTTCTTT CASGSDSGEAFF NA TRBV12-5 NA TRBJ1-1
TGTGCCAGCAGTGGACAGGGGCACACTGAAGCTTTCTTT CASSGQGHTEAFF TRBD1 TRBV25-1 NA TRBJ1-1
TGTGCCACCAGGGGGTTGGCTGGTAAATGGGGCGGCTACACCTTC CATRGLAGKWGGYTF TRBD1 TRBV6-5 NA TRBJ1-2
TGTGCCAGCAGTTTAGCCAGGGGTGATTCACCCCTCCACTTT CASSLARGDSPLHF NA TRBV27 NA TRBJ1-6